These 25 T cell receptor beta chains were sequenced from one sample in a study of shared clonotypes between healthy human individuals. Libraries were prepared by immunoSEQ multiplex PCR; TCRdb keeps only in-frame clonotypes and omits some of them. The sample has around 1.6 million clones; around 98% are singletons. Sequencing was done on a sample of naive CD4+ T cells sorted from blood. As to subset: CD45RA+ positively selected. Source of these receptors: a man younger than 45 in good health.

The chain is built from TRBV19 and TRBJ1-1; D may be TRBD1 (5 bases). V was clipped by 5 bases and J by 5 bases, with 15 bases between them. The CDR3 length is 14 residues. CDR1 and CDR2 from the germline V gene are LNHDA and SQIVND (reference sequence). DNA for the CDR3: TGTGCCAGTAGTCCCTCGGGGCCGGGGACTGAAGCTTTCTTT. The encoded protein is CASSPSGPGTEAFF.

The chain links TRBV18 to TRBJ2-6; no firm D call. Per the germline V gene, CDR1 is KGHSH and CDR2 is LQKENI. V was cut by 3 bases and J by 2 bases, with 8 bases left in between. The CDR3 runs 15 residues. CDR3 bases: TGTGCCAGCTCACCCTGGGCGGCTGGGGCCAACGTCCTGACTTTC. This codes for CASSPWAAGANVLTF.

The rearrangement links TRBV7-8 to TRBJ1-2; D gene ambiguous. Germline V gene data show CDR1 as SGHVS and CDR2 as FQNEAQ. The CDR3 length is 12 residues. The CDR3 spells CVSADHNYGYTF. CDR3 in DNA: TGTGTCTCAGCAGACCATAACTATGGCTACACCTTC.

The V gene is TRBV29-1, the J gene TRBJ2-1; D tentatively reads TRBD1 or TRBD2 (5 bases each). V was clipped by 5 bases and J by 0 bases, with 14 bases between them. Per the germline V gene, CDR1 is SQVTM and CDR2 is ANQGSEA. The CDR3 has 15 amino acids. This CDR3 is CSVMGDESSYNEQFF. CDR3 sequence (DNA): TGCAGCGTTATGGGGGACGAAAGCTCCTACAATGAGCAGTTCTTC.

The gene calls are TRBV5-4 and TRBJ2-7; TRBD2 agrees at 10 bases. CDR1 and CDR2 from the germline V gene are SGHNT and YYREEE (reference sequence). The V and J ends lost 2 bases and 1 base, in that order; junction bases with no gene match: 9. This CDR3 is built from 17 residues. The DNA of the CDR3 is TGTGCCAGCAGCTTCGGGCCTAGCGGGAGAGGTTCCTACGAGCAGTACTTC. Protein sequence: CASSFGPSGRGSYEQYF.

CDR3 nucleotides: TGTGCCATCAGTGACGGACAGGGGAGGGGAAACACCATATATTTT. This encodes CAISDGQGRGNTIYF. The chain uses TRBV10-3 and TRBJ1-3, with TRBD1 matching over 9 bases. This CDR3 is 15 amino acids long. V shed 3 bases, J shed 4 bases, and the junction held 4 bases outside the gene matches. Germline V CDR1 and CDR2: ENHRY, SYGVKD.

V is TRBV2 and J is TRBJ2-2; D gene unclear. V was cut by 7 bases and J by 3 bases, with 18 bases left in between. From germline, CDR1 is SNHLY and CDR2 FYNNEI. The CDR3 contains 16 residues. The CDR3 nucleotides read TGTGCCAGCATTCGCGAGGACGGAGCCCACACCGGGGAGCTGTTTTTT. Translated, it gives CASIREDGAHTGELFF.

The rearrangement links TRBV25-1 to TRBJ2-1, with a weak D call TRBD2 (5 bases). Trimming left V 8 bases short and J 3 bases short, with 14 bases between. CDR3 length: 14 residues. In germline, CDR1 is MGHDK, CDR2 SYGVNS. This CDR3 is CASSQSGSYNEQFF. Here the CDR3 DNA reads TGTGCCAGCTCCCAATCGGGAAGCTACAATGAGCAGTTCTTC. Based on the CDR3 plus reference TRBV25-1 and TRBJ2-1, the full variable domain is EADIYQTPRYLVIGTGKKITLECSQTMGHDKMYWYQQDPGMELHLIHYSYGVNSTEKGDLSSESTVSRIRTEHFPLTLESARPSHTSQYLCASSQSGSYNEQFFGPGTRLTVL.

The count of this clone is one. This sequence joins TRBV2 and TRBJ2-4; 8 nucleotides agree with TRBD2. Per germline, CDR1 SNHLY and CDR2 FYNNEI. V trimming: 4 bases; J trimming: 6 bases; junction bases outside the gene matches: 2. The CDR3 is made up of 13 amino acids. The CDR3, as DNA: TGTGCCAGCAGTGCGGGGGGGATAAACATTCAGTACTTC. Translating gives CASSAGGINIQYF. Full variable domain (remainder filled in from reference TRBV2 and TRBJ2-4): EPEVTQTPSHQVTQMGQEVILRCVPISNHLYFYWYRQILGQKVEFLVSFYNNEISEKSEIFDDQFSVERPDGSNFTLKIRSTKLEDSAMYFCASSAGGINIQYFGAGTRLSVL.

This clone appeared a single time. The CDR3 DNA reads TGTGCCAGCAGTGAATTAGGGGGCCCGAACACCGGGGAGCTGTTTTTT. Translating it yields CASSELGGPNTGELFF. The gene calls are TRBV25-1 and TRBJ2-2, with TRBD1 matching 7 bases. The ends lost 1 base at V and 0 bases at J; junction bases unmatched: 2. This CDR3 is 16 amino acids long. Per germline, CDR1 MGHDK and CDR2 SYGVNS.

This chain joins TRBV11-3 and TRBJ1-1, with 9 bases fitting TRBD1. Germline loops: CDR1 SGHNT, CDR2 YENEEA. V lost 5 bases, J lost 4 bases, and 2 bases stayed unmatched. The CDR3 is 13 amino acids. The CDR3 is CASSTQGATEAFF. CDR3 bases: TGTGCCAGCAGCACACAGGGGGCCACTGAAGCTTTCTTT.

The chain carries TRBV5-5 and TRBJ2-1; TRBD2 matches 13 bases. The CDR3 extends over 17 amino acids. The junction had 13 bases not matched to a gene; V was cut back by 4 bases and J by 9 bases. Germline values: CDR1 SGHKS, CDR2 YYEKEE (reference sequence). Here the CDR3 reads CASSLLSTSGRGGEQFF. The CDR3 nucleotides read TGTGCCAGCAGCCTCCTTTCAACTAGCGGGAGGGGGGGTGAGCAGTTCTTC.

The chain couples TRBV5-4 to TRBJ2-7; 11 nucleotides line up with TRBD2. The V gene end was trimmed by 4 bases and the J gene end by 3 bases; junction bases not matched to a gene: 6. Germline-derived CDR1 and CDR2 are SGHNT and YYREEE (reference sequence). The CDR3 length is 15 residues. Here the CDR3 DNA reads TGTGCCAGCAGCCTGATAGCGGGAGGGAACTACGAGCAGTACTTC. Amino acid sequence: CASSLIAGGNYEQYF. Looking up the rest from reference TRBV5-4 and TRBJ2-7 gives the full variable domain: ETGVTQSPTHLIKTRGQQVTLRCSSQSGHNTVSWYQQALGQGPQFIFQYYREEENGRGNFPPRFSGLQFPNYSSELNVNALELDDSALYLCASSLIAGGNYEQYFGPGTRLTVT.

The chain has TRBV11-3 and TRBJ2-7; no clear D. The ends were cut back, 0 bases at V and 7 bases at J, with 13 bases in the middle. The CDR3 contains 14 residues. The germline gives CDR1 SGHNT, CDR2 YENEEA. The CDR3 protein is CASSLDGRGSEQYF. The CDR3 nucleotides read TGTGCCAGCAGCTTAGACGGCCGCGGTTCGGAGCAGTACTTC.

In DNA form, the CDR3 reads TGCGCCAGCAGCCAAGTCCTTCCTCGGGAGGGGGGCAATGAGCAGTTCTTC. Protein: CASSQVLPREGGNEQFF. The V call is TRBV4-3, the J call TRBJ2-1, with 8 bases matching TRBD2. J lost 6 bases, V lost 1 base, and 11 bases had no gene match. Germline V gives CDR1 LGHNA, CDR2 YSLEER. The CDR3 spans 17 residues.

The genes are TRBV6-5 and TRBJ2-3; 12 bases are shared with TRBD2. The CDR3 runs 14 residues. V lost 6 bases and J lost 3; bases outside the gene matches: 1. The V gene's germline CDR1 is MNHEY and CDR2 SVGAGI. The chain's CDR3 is CASRLAGGTDTQYF. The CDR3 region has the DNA TGTGCCAGCAGACTAGCGGGAGGAACAGATACGCAGTATTTT.

The CDR3 nucleotides read TGTGCCAGCAGCTGGGGGAATGAGCAGTTCTTC. It specifies CASSWGNEQFF. J is TRBJ2-1 and V is TRBV13; D could derive from TRBD1 or TRBD2 (5 bases each). V lost 4 bases, J lost 7 bases, and 5 bases lay in between. The germline gives CDR1 PRHDT, CDR2 FYEKMQ (reference sequence). The CDR3 is 11 residues long.

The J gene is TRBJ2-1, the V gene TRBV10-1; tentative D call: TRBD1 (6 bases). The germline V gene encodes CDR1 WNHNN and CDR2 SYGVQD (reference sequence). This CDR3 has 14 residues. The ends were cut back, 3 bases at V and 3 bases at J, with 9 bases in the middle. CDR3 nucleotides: TGCGCCAGCAGTGAAAGACAGGACTACAATGAGCAGTTCTTC. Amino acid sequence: CASSERQDYNEQFF.

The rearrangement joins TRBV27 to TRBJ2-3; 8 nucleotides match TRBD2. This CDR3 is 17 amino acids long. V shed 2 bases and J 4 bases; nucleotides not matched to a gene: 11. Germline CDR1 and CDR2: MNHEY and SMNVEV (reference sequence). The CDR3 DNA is TGTGCCAGCAGTTTAACGACTAGCGCAACCCACCCAGATACGCAGTATTTT. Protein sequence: CASSLTTSATHPDTQYF.

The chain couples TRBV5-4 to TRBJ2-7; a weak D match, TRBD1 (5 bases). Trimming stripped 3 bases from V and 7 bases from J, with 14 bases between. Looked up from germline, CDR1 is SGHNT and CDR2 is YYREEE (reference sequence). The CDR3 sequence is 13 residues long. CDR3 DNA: TGTGCCAGCAGCTCCCGGGCAGGGCCAGAGCAGTACTTC. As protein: CASSSRAGPEQYF.

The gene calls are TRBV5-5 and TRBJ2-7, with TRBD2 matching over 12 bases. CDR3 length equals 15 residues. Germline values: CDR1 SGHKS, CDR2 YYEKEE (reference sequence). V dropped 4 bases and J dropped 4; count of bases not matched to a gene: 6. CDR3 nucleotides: TGTGCCAGCAGCCGACGGACTAGCGGGATATACGAGCAGTACTTC. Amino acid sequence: CASSRRTSGIYEQYF.

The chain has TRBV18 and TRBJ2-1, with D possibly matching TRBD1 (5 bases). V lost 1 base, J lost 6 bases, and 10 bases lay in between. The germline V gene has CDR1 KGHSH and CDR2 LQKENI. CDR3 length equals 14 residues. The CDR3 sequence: CASSPLIQVNEQFF. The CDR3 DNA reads TGTGCCAGCTCACCACTTATACAGGTCAATGAGCAGTTCTTC.

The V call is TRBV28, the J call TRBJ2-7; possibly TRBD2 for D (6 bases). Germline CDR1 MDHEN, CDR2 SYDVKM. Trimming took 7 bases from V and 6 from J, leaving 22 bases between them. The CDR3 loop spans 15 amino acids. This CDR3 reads CASTLSFGRVGEQYF. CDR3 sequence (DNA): TGTGCCAGCACTCTATCATTCGGGAGAGTTGGCGAGCAGTACTTC. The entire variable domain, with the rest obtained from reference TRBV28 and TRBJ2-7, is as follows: DVKVTQSSRYLVKRTGEKVFLECVQDMDHENMFWYRQDPGLGLRLIYFSYDVKMKEKGDIPEGYSVSREKKERFSLILESASTNQTSMYLCASTLSFGRVGEQYFGPGTRLTVT.

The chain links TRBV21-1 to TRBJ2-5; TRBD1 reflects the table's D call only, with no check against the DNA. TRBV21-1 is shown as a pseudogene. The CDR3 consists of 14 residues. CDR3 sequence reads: CASSKVTGSGTQYF. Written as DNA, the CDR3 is TGTGCCAGCAGCAAAGTAACAGGCTCCGGGACCCAGTACTTC.

In nucleotides, the CDR3 is TGTGCCAGCTCACCGACAACGACTAGCGGTAGCTCTGGGGCCAACGTCCTGACTTTC. This encodes CASSPTTTSGSSGANVLTF. The chain recombines TRBV18 with TRBJ2-6; 9 nucleotides line up with TRBD2. J was trimmed by 0 bases and V by 3 bases; bases with no gene match: 9. CDR1 is KGHSH, CDR2 LQKENI, per germline. This CDR3 comprises 19 residues.